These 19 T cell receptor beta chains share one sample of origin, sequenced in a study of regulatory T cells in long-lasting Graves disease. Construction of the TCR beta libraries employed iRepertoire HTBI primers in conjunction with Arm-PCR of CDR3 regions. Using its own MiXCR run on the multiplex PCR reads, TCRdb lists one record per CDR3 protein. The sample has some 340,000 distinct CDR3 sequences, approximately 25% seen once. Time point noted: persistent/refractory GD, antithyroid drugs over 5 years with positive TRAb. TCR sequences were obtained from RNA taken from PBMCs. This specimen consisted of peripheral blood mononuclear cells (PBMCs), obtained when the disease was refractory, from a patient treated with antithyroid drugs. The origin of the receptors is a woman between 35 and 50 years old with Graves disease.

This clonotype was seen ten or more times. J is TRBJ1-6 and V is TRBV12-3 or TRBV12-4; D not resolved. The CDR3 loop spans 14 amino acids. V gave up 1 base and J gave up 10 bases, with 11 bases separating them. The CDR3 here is CASSLGQVNSPLHF. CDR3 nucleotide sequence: TGTGCCAGCAGTTTAGGCCAGGTCAACTCACCCCTCCACTTT.

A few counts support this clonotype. In nucleotides, the CDR3 is TGTGCCAGCAGCGTAGGCGGGGACTCAAACTATGGCTACACCTTC. Amino acids: CASSVGGDSNYGYTF. The genes are TRBV9 and TRBJ1-2; possible D gene TRBD1, 5 bases. Trimming removed 0 bases from V and 2 bases from J, with 11 bases in between. This CDR3 is built from 15 residues. Germline-derived CDR1 and CDR2 are SGDLS and YYNGEE. The full variable domain, rest sourced from reference TRBV9 and TRBJ1-2, is DSGVTQTPKHLITATGQRVTLRCSPRSGDLSVYWYQQSLDQGLQFLIQYYNGEERAKGNILERFSAQQFPDLHSELNLSSLELGDSALYFCASSVGGDSNYGYTFGSGTRLTVV.

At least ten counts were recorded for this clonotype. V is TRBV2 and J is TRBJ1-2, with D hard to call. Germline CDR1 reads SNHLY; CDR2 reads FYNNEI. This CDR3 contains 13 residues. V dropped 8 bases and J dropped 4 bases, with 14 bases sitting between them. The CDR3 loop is CASLGGGSYGYTF. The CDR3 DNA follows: TGTGCCAGCTTAGGTGGAGGGTCCTATGGCTACACCTTC.

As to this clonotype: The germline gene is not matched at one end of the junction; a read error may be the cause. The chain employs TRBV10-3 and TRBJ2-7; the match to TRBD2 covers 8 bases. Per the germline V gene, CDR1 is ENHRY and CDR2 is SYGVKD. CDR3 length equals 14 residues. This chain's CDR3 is CVISDGTRSYEQYF. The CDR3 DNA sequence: TGTGTCATCAGTGATGGGACTAGGTCCTACGAGCAGTACTTC.

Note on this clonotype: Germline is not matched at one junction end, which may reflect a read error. As DNA, the CDR3 is TGTGCCAGCAGCTTAGGCGACAAACTAGCGGGGAACCAAGGGACCCAGTACTTC. Its protein is CASSLGDKLAGNQGTQYF. This chain uses TRBV13 with TRBJ2-5; 10 bases align to TRBD2. Germline CDR1 is PRHDT and CDR2 is FYEKMQ (reference sequence). The length of the CDR3 is 18 residues.

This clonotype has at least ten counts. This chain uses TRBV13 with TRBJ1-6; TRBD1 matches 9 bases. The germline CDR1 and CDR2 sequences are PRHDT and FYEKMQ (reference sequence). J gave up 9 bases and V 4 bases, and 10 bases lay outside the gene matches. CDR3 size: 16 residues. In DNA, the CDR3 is TGTGCCAGCAGCTCCTCGGGACAGGGACCTTCTTCACCCCTCCACTTT. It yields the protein CASSSSGQGPSSPLHF.

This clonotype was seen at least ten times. The CDR3 region is CSASRTSGRTTGELFF. For the CDR3, the DNA is TGCAGTGCTAGCCGGACTAGCGGGAGAACCACCGGGGAGCTGTTTTTT. The chain combines TRBV20-1 with TRBJ2-2, with 13 bases fitting TRBD2. The length of the CDR3 is 16 residues. J was trimmed by 4 bases and V by 3 bases; bases with no gene match: 5. Germline V gives CDR1 DFQATT, CDR2 SNEGSKA (reference sequence).

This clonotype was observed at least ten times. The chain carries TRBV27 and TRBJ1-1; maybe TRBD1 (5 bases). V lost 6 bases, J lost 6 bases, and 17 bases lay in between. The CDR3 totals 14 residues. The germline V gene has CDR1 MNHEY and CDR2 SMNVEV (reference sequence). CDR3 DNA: TGTGCCAGCAGCTCGGGGGGGGAGGTGGCTGAAGCTTTCTTT. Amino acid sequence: CASSSGGEVAEAFF.

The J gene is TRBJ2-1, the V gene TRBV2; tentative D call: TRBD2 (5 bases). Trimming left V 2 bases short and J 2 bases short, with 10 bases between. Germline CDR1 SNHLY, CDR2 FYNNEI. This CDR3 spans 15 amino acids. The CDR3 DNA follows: TGTGCCAGCAGTGAATGGAGCGGTACCTACAATGAGCAGTTCTTC. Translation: CASSEWSGTYNEQFF.

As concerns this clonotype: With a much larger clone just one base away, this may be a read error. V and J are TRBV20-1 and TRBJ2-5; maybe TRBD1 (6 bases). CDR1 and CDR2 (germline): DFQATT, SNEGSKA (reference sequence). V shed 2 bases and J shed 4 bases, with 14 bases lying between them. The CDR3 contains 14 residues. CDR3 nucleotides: TGCAGTGCTAGATCTGGGACATTAATAGAGACCCAGTACTTC. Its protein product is CSARSGTLIETQYF.

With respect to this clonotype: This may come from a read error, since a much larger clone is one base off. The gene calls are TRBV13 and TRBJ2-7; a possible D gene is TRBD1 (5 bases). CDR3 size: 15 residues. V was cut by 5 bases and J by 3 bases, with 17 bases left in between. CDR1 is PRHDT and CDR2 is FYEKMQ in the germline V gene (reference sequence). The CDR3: CASSPQTDKSYEQYF. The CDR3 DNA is TGTGCCAGCAGCCCCCAAACGGACAAGAGCTACGAGCAGTACTTC.

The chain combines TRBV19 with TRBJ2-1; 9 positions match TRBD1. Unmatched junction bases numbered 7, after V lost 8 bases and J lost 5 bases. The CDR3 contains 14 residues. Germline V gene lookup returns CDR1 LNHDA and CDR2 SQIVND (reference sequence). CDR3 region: CASSRDRDHNEQFF. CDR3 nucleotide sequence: TGTGCCAGTTCCCGGGACAGGGACCACAATGAGCAGTTCTTC.

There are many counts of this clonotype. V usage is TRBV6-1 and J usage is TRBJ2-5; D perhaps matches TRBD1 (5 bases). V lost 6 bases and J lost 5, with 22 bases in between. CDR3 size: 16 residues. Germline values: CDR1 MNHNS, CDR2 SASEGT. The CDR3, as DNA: TGTGCCAGCAGAATTGCGATGGGCAGGGTAGGGGAGACCCAGTACTTC. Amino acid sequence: CASRIAMGRVGETQYF.

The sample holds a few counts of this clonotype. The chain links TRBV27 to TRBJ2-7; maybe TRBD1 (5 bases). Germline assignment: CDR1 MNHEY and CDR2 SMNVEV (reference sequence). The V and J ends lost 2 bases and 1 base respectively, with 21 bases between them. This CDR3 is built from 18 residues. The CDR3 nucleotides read TGTGCCAGCAGTTTAAGAAAAGGGGCCCAACTACGTTCCTACGAGCAGTACTTC. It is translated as CASSLRKGAQLRSYEQYF.

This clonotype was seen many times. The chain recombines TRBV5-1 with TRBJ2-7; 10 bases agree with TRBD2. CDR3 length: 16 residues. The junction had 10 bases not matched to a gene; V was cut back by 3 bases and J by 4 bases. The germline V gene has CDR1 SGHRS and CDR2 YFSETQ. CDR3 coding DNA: TGCGCCAGCAGCTCACTCCTAGCGGGAGAAGGTTACGAGCAGTACTTC. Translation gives CASSSLLAGEGYEQYF.

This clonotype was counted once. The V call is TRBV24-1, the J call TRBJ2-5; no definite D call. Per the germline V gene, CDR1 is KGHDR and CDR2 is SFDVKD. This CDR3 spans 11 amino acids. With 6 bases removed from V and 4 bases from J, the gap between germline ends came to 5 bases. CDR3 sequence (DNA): TGTGCCACCAGTTATAGAGAGACCCAGTACTTC. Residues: CATSYRETQYF.

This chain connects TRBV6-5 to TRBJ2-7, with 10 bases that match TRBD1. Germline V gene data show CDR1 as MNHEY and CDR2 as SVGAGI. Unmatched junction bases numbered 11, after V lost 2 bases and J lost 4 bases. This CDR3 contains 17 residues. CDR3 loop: CASSYPTGGIAFYEQYF. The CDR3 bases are TGTGCCAGCAGTTACCCGACAGGGGGCATTGCCTTTTACGAGCAGTACTTC.

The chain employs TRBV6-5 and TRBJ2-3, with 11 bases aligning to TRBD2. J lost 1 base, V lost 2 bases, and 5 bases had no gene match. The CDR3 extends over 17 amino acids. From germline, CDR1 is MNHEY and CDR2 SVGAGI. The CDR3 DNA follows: TGTGCCAGCAGTTACCGAGATAGCGGGAGGGGCACAGATACGCAGTATTTT. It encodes CASSYRDSGRGTDTQYF.

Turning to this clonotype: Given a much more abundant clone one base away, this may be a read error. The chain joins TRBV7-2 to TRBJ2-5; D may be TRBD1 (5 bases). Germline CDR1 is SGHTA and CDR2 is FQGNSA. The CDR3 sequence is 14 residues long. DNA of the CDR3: TGTGCCAGCAGCTTGACAGCTTTCCAAGAGATCCAGTACTTC. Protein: CASSLTAFQEIQYF.